Listed here are 16 T cell receptor beta chains from one sample, sequenced in a study of cytomegalovirus exposure and HLA in healthy donors. This PCR relied on a set of 60 Vbeta primers and 13 Jbeta primers. Here immunoSEQ multiplex PCR was the method, and the copy in TCRdb shows in-frame clones only, minus some. This sample has some 150,000 clones, with approximately 68% found just once. Material for sequencing was PBMCs. The receptors derive from a man in his sixties in good health and CMV-seronegative.

This clone occurred once. V usage is TRBV27 and J usage is TRBJ2-1; maybe TRBD1 (6 bases). CDR3 length: 19 amino acids. The V end was cut by 5 bases, the J end by 4 bases, with 27 bases between. Germline CDR1 MNHEY, CDR2 SMNVEV (reference sequence). CDR3 sequence (DNA): TGTGCCAGCAGTAGGCAGAAACCTGCAGGGGAACTGTCATACAATGAGCAGTTCTTC. Its translation is CASSRQKPAGELSYNEQFF.

V usage is TRBV5-1 and J usage is TRBJ2-1; D perhaps matches TRBD1 (6 bases). This CDR3 comprises 15 residues. With 0 bases removed from V and 7 bases from J, the gap between germline ends came to 14 bases. Germline lookup yields CDR1 SGHRS and CDR2 YFSETQ. The CDR3 coding sequence is TGCGCCAGCAGCTTGGGAGGGGGATTTAGGAATGAGCAGTTCTTC. This codes for CASSLGGGFRNEQFF. The whole variable domain, remainder taken from reference TRBV5-1 and TRBJ2-1, is KAGVTQTPRYLIKTRGQQVTLSCSPISGHRSVSWYQQTPGQGLQFLFEYFSETQRNKGNFPGRFSGRQFSNSRSEMNVSTLELGDSALYLCASSLGGGFRNEQFFGPGTRLTVL.

The chain has TRBV6-1 and TRBJ2-5; D might be TRBD1 (6 bases). Between the trimmed V and J ends, which lost 4 bases and 5 bases, there was a span of 14 bases. This CDR3 contains 14 residues. CDR1 is MNHNS and CDR2 is SASEGT in the germline V gene. In nucleotides, the CDR3 is TGTGCCAGCAGTGGCCTAAACAGGGTCGAGACCCAGTACTTC. Translation: CASSGLNRVETQYF.

This chain joins TRBV27 and TRBJ1-4, with D possibly being TRBD1 (6 bases). V shed 5 bases and J shed 0 bases, with 13 bases lying between them. Germline V gene sequence: CDR1 MNHEY, CDR2 SMNVEV (reference sequence). CDR3 length: 16 residues. CDR3 amino acids: CASSLQGRATNEKLFF. CDR3 nucleotides: TGTGCCAGCAGTCTACAGGGTCGGGCAACTAATGAAAAACTGTTTTTT. The whole variable domain, remainder taken from reference TRBV27 and TRBJ1-4, is EAQVTQNPRYLITVTGKKLTVTCSQNMNHEYMSWYRQDPGLGLRQIYYSMNVEVTDKGDVPEGYKVSRKEKRNFPLILESPSPNQTSLYFCASSLQGRATNEKLFFGSGTQLSVL.

The chain employs TRBV5-1 and TRBJ1-6, with 10 positions matching TRBD1. J lost 7 bases, V lost 6 bases, and 4 bases had no gene match. The CDR3 sequence is 14 residues long. Looked up from germline, CDR1 is SGHRS and CDR2 is YFSETQ. Here the CDR3 reads CASTRGQGNSPLHF. The CDR3 DNA sequence: TGCGCCAGCACTCGGGGACAGGGGAATTCACCCCTCCACTTT.

The rearrangement joins TRBV7-3 to TRBJ2-1; the match to TRBD1 covers 11 bases. Per germline, CDR1 SGHTA and CDR2 FQGTGA. This CDR3 contains 16 residues. Germline trimming cut 5 bases from V and 9 bases from J; bases unmatched to any gene: 12. CDR3: CASSLNGQGANSEQFF. For the CDR3, the DNA is TGTGCCAGCAGCCTCAACGGACAGGGGGCGAATAGTGAGCAGTTCTTC.

J is TRBJ2-7 and V is TRBV5-6, with 9 positions matching TRBD1. J was trimmed by 0 bases and V by 4 bases; bases with no gene match: 5. The CDR3 is 15 amino acids. Per the germline V gene, CDR1 is SGHDT and CDR2 is YYEEEE. In nucleotides, the CDR3 is TGTGCCAGCAGCCGGGGGACAGGGAGCTCCTACGAGCAGTACTTC. This sequence encodes CASSRGTGSSYEQYF.

The CDR3 sequence is CASSLGATYGYTF. For the CDR3, the DNA is TGTGCCAGCAGTTTGGGGGCAACCTATGGCTACACCTTC. This chain joins TRBV27 and TRBJ1-2; perhaps TRBD1 as D (6 bases). This CDR3 has 13 amino acids. Germline CDR1 and CDR2: MNHEY and SMNVEV (reference sequence). The germline V and J ends were trimmed by 3 bases and 4 bases, with 9 bases remaining between them.

CDR3 bases: TGTGCCAGCAGTTCCGGGACAGGGGGCTACGAGCAGTACTTC. This codes for CASSSGTGGYEQYF. The chain recombines TRBV27 with TRBJ2-7, with TRBD1 matching over 11 bases. V trimming: 4 bases; J trimming: 3 bases; junction bases outside the gene matches: 2. The CDR3 has 14 residues. Germline assignment: CDR1 MNHEY and CDR2 SMNVEV (reference sequence).

The chain recombines TRBV28 with TRBJ1-2; perhaps TRBD1 as D (5 bases). The CDR3 contains 12 residues. The germline V and J ends were trimmed by 6 bases and 3 bases, with 8 bases remaining between them. From germline, CDR1 is MDHEN and CDR2 SYDVKM. The CDR3 loop is CASSLGDYGYTF. In DNA, the CDR3 is TGTGCCAGCAGCCTAGGGGACTATGGCTACACCTTC.

The chain couples TRBV7-8 to TRBJ1-1, with D unresolved. CDR1 is SGHVS, CDR2 FQNEAQ, per germline. The V end was cut by 6 bases, the J end by 1 base, with 12 bases between. The CDR3 is 14 residues long. CDR3 amino acids: CASSLTSGNTEAFF. In DNA, the CDR3 is TGTGCCAGCAGTCTGACAAGTGGGAACACTGAAGCTTTCTTT.

This chain uses TRBV7-6 with TRBJ2-7; TRBD2 matches at 9 bases. This CDR3 has 16 amino acids. Germline trimming cut 7 bases from V and 2 bases from J; bases unmatched to any gene: 12. CDR1 and CDR2 from the germline V gene are SGHVS and FNYEAQ. The CDR3 nucleotides are TGTGCCAGCAACCCAAAAGTGGCGGGAGGGCCCTACGAGCAGTACTTC. It codes for CASNPKVAGGPYEQYF.

The J gene is TRBJ2-3, the V gene TRBV27; TRBD1 matches at 9 bases. Trimming cost V 7 bases and J 3 bases; bases outside gene matches: 5. There are 14 residues in the CDR3. Per germline, CDR1 MNHEY and CDR2 SMNVEV (reference sequence). The CDR3 protein is CASTGDRVTDTQYF. The CDR3 DNA sequence: TGTGCCAGCACCGGGGACAGGGTAACAGATACGCAGTATTTT.

This clone was seen more than once but under ten times. The J gene is TRBJ2-5, the V gene TRBV28; TRBD1 agrees at 8 bases. J lost 4 bases, V lost 3 bases, and 7 bases had no gene match. Germline V gene sequence: CDR1 MDHEN, CDR2 SYDVKM. This CDR3 is built from 15 residues. CDR3 sequence (DNA): TGTGCCAGCAGTTTCGTAGCCGGGACAGGAGAGACCCAGTACTTC. The encoded protein is CASSFVAGTGETQYF.

The chain combines TRBV5-6 with TRBJ1-3; D is undetermined. Germline CDR1 and CDR2: SGHDT and YYEEEE. The CDR3 has 15 amino acids. Trimming pared 4 bases from V and 0 bases from J, leaving 11 bases between. CDR3 sequence: CASSPRESSGNTIYF. The CDR3 DNA reads as TGTGCCAGCAGCCCGCGGGAGAGCTCTGGAAACACCATATATTTT.

This clone came up a few times. The rearrangement links TRBV7-8 to TRBJ2-2; D is perhaps TRBD2 (5 bases). The V gene's germline CDR1 is SGHVS and CDR2 FQNEAQ. This CDR3 comprises 16 residues. Trimming cost V 0 bases and J 4 bases, with 12 bases left between them. The CDR3 region has the DNA TGTGCCAGCAGCTTAGCCTCAGGAGAGGGCACCGGGGAGCTGTTTTTT. This codes for CASSLASGEGTGELFF.